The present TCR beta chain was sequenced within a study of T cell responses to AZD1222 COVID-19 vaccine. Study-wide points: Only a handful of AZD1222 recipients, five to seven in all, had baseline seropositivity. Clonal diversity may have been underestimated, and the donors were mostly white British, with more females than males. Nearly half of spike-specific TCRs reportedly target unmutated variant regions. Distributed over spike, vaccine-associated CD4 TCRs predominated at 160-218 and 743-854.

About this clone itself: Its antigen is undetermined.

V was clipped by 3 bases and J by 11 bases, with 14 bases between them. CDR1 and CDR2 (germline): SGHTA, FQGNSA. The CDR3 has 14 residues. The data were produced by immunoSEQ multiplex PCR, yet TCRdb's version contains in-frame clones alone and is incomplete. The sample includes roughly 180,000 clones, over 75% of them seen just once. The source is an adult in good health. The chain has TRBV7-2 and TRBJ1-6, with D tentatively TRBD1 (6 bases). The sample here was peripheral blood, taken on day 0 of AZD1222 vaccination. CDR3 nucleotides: TGTGCCAGCAGCTTTACAGGGACCGTCCCACCCCTCCACTTT. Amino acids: CASSFTGTVPPLHF.